Below, one T cell receptor (beta chain) is given with its context. The sample comes from a study of cytotoxic CD8 clonotypes in ibrutinib-treated CLL. Trimming stripped 4 bases from V and 0 bases from J, with 8 bases between. The CDR3 runs 14 residues. Looked up from germline, CDR1 is SNHLY and CDR2 is FYNNEI. Repertoires were generated with immunoSEQ multiplex PCR, while TCRdb's copy carries only in-frame clones and drops some. The sample yields about 140,000 clones, around 84% seen once. The chain carries TRBV2 and TRBJ2-3, with D unresolved. The receptor was isolated from a human donor with chronic lymphocytic leukemia. The sample here was PBMCs, taken after 36 months of ibrutinib treatment. CDR3 coding DNA: TGTGCCAGCAGTGTAGGTGTAAGCACAGATACGCAGTATTTT. It codes for CASSVGVSTDTQYF.